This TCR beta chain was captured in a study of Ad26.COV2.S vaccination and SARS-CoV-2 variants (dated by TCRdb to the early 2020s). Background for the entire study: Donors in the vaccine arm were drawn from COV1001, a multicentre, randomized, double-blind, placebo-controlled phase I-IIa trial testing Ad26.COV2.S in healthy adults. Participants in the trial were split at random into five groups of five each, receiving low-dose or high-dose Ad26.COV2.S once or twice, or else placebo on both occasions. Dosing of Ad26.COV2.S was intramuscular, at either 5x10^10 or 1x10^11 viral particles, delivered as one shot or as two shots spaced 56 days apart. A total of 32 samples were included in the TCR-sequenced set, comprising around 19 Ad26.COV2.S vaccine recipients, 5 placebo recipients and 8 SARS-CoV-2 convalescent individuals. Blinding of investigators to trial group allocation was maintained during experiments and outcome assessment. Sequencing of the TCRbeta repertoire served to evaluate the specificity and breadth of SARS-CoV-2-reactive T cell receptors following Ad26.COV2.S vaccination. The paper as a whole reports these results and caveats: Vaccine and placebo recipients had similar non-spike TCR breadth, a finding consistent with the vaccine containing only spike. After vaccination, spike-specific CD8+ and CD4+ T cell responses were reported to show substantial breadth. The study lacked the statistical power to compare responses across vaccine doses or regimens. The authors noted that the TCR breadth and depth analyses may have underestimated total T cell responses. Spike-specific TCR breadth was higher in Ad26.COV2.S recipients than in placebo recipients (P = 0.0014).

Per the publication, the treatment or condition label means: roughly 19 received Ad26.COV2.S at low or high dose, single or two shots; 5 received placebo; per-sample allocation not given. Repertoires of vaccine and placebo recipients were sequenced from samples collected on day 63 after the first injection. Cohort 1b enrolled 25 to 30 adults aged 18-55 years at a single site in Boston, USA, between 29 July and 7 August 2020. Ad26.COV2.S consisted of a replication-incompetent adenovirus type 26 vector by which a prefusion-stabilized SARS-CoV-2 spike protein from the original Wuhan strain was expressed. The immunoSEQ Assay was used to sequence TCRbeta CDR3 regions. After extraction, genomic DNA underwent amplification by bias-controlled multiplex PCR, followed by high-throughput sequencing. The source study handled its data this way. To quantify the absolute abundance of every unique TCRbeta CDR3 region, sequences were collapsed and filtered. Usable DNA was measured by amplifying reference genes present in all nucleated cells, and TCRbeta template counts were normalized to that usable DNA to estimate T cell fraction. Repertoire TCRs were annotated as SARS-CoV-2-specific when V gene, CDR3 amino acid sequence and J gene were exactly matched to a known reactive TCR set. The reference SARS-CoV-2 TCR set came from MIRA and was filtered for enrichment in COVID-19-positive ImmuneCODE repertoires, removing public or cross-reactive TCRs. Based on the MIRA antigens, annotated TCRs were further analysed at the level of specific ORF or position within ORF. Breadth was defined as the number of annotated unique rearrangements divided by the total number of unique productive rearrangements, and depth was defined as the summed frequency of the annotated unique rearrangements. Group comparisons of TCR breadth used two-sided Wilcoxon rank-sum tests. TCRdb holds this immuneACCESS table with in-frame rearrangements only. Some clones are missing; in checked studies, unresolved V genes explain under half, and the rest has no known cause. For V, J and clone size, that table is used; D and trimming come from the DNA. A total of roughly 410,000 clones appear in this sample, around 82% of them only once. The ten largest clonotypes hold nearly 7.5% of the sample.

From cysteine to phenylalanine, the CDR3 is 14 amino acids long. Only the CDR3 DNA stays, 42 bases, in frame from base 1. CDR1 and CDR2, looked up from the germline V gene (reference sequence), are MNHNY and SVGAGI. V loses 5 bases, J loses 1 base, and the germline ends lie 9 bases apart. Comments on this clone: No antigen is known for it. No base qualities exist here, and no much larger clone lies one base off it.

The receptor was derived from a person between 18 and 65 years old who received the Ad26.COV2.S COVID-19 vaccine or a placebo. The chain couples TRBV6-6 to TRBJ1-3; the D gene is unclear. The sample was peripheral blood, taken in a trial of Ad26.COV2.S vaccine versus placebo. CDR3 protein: CASSNTISGNTIYF. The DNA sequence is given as TGTGCCAGCAGTAACACGATATCTGGAAACACCATATATTTT.